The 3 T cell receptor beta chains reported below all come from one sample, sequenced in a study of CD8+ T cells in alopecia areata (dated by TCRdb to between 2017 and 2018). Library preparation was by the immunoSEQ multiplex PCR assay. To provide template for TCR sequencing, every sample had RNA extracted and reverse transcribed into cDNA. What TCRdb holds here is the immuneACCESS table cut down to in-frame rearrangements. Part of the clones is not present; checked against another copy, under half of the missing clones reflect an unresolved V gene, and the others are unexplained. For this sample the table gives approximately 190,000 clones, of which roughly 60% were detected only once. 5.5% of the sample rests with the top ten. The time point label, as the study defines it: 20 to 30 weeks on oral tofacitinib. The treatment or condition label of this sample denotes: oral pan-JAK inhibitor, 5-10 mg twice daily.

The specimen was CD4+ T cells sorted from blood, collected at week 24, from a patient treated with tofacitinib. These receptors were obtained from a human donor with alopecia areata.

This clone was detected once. The CDR3 here is CASQLVGGTQYF. The DNA for the CDR3 is TGTGCCAGCCAGTTGGTAGGGGGGACCCAGTACTTC. The rearrangement joins TRBV28 to TRBJ2-5; possibly TRBD1 for D (6 bases). Trimming took 8 bases from V and 7 from J, leaving 14 bases between them. CDR1 is MDHEN, CDR2 SYDVKM, per germline. This CDR3 region has 12 residues.

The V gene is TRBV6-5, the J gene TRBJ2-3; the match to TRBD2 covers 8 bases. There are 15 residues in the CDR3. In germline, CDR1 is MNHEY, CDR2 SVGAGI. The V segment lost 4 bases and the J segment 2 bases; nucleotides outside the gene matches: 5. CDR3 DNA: TGTGCCAGCAGTTTTCGCGGGGGGAACACAGATACGCAGTATTTT. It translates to CASSFRGGNTDTQYF.

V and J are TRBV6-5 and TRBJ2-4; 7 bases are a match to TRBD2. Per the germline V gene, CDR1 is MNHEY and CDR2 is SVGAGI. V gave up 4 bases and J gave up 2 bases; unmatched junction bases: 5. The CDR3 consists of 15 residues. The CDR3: CASSSPTSPKNIQYF. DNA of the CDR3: TGTGCCAGCAGTTCGCCGACTAGCCCCAAAAACATTCAGTACTTC.